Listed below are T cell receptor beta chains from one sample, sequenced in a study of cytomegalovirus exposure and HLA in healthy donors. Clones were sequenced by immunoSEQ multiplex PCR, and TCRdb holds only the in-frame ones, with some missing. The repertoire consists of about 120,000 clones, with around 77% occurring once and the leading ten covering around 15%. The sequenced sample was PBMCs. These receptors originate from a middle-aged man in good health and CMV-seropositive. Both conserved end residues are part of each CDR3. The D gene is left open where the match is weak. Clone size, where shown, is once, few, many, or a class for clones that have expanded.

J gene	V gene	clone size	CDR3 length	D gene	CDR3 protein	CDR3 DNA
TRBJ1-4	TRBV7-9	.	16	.	CANSPRGFATNEKLFF	TGTGCCAACAGCCCCAGGGGTTTCGCAACTAATGAAAAACTGTTTTTT
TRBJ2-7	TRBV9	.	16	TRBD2	CASRESKRLAAREQYF	TGTGCCAGCAGGGAGAGCAAGAGACTAGCGGCAAGGGAGCAGTACTTC
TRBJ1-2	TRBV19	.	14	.	CASRRLERDYGYTF	TGTGCCAGTAGGAGACTTGAACGGGACTATGGCTACACCTTC
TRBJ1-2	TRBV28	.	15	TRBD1	CASSSWDRVSYGYTF	TGTGCCAGCAGTTCCTGGGACAGGGTGAGCTATGGCTACACCTTC
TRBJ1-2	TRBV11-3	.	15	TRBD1	CASSLWGRGNYGYTF	TGTGCCAGCAGCTTATGGGGCAGGGGGAACTATGGCTACACCTTC
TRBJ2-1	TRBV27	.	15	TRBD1	CASSAPGQGYNEQFF	TGTGCCAGCAGTGCCCCGGGACAGGGCTACAATGAGCAGTTCTTC
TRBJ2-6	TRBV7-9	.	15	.	CASSPRGSGANVLTF	TGTGCCAGCAGCCCCCGGGGCTCTGGGGCCAACGTCCTGACTTTC
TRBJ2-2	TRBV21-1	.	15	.	CARDQDRENTGELFF	TGTGCCAGGGATCAAGACAGGGAAAACACCGGGGAGCTGTTTTTT
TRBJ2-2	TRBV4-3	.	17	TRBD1	CASSQGTGGGITGELFF	TGCGCCAGCAGCCAGGGGACAGGGGGCGGAATCACCGGGGAGCTGTTTTTT
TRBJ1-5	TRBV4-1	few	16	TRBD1	CASSQPGTGGQQPQHF	TGCGCCAGCAGCCAACCCGGGACAGGGGGCCAGCAGCCCCAGCATTTT
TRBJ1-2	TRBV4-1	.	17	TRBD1	CASSQFGGRDRDYGYTF	TGCGCCAGCAGCCAATTTGGGGGCCGGGACAGGGACTATGGCTACACCTTC
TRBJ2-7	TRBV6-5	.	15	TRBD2	CASSRGGLAGPPTNF	TGTGCCAGCAGTAGAGGGGGACTAGCGGGGCCCCCTACGAACTTC
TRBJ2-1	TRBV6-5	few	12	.	CASIGAGNEQFF	TGTGCCAGCATCGGGGCGGGGAATGAGCAGTTCTTC
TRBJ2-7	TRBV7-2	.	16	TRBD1	CASSPTGASGFYEQYF	TGTGCCAGCAGCCCAACAGGGGCCTCAGGGTTCTACGAGCAGTACTTC